Below are 15 T cell receptor beta chains sequenced from a single sample in a study of beta chain features in type 1 diabetes. Every bit of the isolated RNA underwent reverse transcription, so sequencing read expressed TCRB transcripts. Produced via immunoSEQ multiplex PCR; TCRdb's table is partial and in-frame only. In the table there are some 300,000 clones, approximately 8% of which are singletons. Sequences were obtained from central memory CD4+ T cells from blood. These receptor sequences come from a woman between 18 and 29 years old in good health.

A few counts support this clone. This chain uses TRBV7-9 with TRBJ1-2; D is perhaps TRBD1 (5 bases). The CDR3 has 15 amino acids. Per the germline V gene, CDR1 is SEHNR and CDR2 is FQNEAQ (reference sequence). The V and J ends lost 2 bases and 0 bases respectively, with 10 bases between them. The CDR3 region is CASSLKQAANYGYTF. CDR3 coding DNA: TGTGCCAGCAGCTTAAAACAGGCCGCTAACTATGGCTACACCTTC. Together with reference TRBV7-9 and TRBJ1-2, the CDR3 gives the full variable domain: DTGVSQNPRHKITKRGQNVTFRCDPISEHNRLYWYRQTLGQGPEFLTYFQNEAQLEKSRLLSDRFSAERPKGSFSTLEIQRTEQGDSAMYLCASSLKQAANYGYTFGSGTRLTVV.

Only a few counts were recorded for this clone. The chain joins TRBV28 to TRBJ2-1; D gene uncertain. The CDR3 totals 11 residues. Germline-derived CDR1 and CDR2 are MDHEN and SYDVKM. The ends were cut back, 2 bases at V and 8 bases at J, with 4 bases in the middle. This chain's CDR3 is CASSLRYEQFF. CDR3 coding DNA: TGTGCCAGCAGTTTAAGGTATGAGCAGTTCTTC. Variable domain in full (rest from reference TRBV28 and TRBJ2-1): DVKVTQSSRYLVKRTGEKVFLECVQDMDHENMFWYRQDPGLGLRLIYFSYDVKMKEKGDIPEGYSVSREKKERFSLILESASTNQTSMYLCASSLRYEQFFGPGTRLTVL.

CDR3 DNA sequence: TGTGCCAGCAGCGTAGATCCAGGGCCACAAGAGACCCAGTACTTC. Protein sequence: CASSVDPGPQETQYF. V gene TRBV9 combines with J gene TRBJ2-5; D might be TRBD1 (5 bases). Per the germline V gene, CDR1 is SGDLS and CDR2 is YYNGEE. The CDR3 is 15 residues long. With 0 bases removed from V and 2 bases from J, the gap between germline ends came to 11 bases.

J is TRBJ1-1 and V is TRBV7-8, with D maybe TRBD1 (5 bases). V lost 1 base and J lost 6, with 15 bases in between. The germline gives CDR1 SGHVS, CDR2 FQNEAQ. The CDR3 extends over 15 amino acids. The CDR3 sequence is CASSLGRAVRAEAFF. DNA for the CDR3: TGTGCCAGCAGCTTAGGGAGGGCTGTCAGGGCTGAAGCTTTCTTT.

This chain uses TRBV29-1 with TRBJ2-7; 8 positions match TRBD2. Trimming cost V 7 bases and J 6 bases; bases outside gene matches: 14. Per germline, CDR1 SQVTM and CDR2 ANQGSEA. This CDR3 comprises 14 residues. This CDR3 reads CSAGRVREPGEQYF. In nucleotides, the CDR3 is TGCAGCGCCGGGAGGGTACGGGAGCCTGGCGAGCAGTACTTC.

The chain couples TRBV29-1 to TRBJ2-5; no reliable D call. This CDR3 contains 15 residues. Germline assignment: CDR1 SQVTM and CDR2 ANQGSEA. Trimming shortened V by 0 bases and J by 5 bases, and 16 bases separated the two germline ends. The CDR3 region is CSVEEIGLVSETQYF. CDR3 in DNA: TGCAGCGTTGAAGAAATAGGGCTCGTATCCGAGACCCAGTACTTC.

V gene TRBV6-1 combines with J gene TRBJ2-3; 8 bases are shared with TRBD1. CDR3 length: 14 amino acids. With 7 bases clipped from V and 2 bases from J, the junction kept 5 bases outside the gene matches. The germline gives CDR1 MNHNS, CDR2 SASEGT. The CDR3 DNA sequence: TGTGCCAGCACCCGGACAGGGAACACAGATACGCAGTATTTT. This translates into CASTRTGNTDTQYF.

The chain is built from TRBV12-5 and TRBJ1-2; 7 bases are shared with TRBD1. This CDR3 is 13 amino acids long. CDR1 is LGHNT and CDR2 is FRNRAP in the germline V gene. The J segment lost 4 bases and the V segment lost 5 bases, leaving 4 bases of the junction unmatched. Here the CDR3 reads CASGTDRVYGYTF. As DNA, the CDR3 is TGTGCTAGTGGTACCGACAGGGTCTATGGCTACACCTTC.

This clone showed up just a few times. Germline is not matched at one junction end, which may reflect a read error. The V call is TRBV7-2, the J call TRBJ2-5, with 7 positions matching TRBD1. This CDR3 is 14 amino acids long. Per the germline V gene, CDR1 is SGHTA and CDR2 is FQGNSA. In DNA, the CDR3 is TGCGCCAGCAGCCTTACAGGGGTTGGGGAGACCCAGTACTTC. Protein sequence: CASSLTGVGETQYF.

This clone occurred a few times. The rearrangement uses TRBV27 and TRBJ1-6; D not certain. CDR1 and CDR2 from the germline V gene are MNHEY and SMNVEV (reference sequence). This CDR3 contains 14 residues. Trimming stripped 7 bases from V and 8 bases from J, with 15 bases between. Here the CDR3 reads CASTLTDRYSPLHF. The CDR3 nucleotides read TGTGCCAGCACGCTCACGGACCGATATTCACCCCTCCACTTT.

This clone was recorded a few times. V is TRBV19 and J is TRBJ2-3; the D gene is possibly TRBD1 (6 bases). The V gene lost 4 bases and the J gene lost 4 bases, with 15 bases spanning the gap. This CDR3 has 15 residues. Germline V gives CDR1 LNHDA, CDR2 SQIVND (reference sequence). The CDR3: CASSTDRSRADTQYF. As DNA, the CDR3 is TGTGCCAGTAGTACCGACAGGTCAAGGGCAGATACGCAGTATTTT.

This chain connects TRBV18 to TRBJ1-5, with D perhaps matching TRBD1 (5 bases). This CDR3 comprises 13 residues. Trimming shortened V by 0 bases and J by 6 bases, and 6 bases separated the two germline ends. Germline V gene lookup returns CDR1 KGHSH and CDR2 LQKENI. The CDR3 bases are TGTGCCAGCTCACCACCGGGGGGTCAGCCCCAGCATTTT. Its protein product is CASSPPGGQPQHF.

The rearrangement uses TRBV27 and TRBJ1-1, with a tentative D call TRBD1 (5 bases). Trimming removed 3 bases from V and 1 base from J, with 12 bases in between. The germline gives CDR1 MNHEY, CDR2 SMNVEV (reference sequence). The CDR3 consists of 15 residues. As DNA, the CDR3 is TGTGCCAGCAGTTTGATCGCAGGGCGGAACACTGAAGCTTTCTTT. Translated, it gives CASSLIAGRNTEAFF.

In DNA form, the CDR3 reads TGTGCCAGCAGGGTTGGGGGGATCTCTGGAAACACCATATATTTT. Amino acid sequence: CASRVGGISGNTIYF. This rearrangement joins TRBV28 to TRBJ1-3, with TRBD1 as a possible D gene (5 bases). Germline CDR1 MDHEN, CDR2 SYDVKM. The V and J ends lost 6 bases and 0 bases respectively, with 12 bases between them. The CDR3 has 15 residues.

This clone was recorded a few times. V usage is TRBV5-1 and J usage is TRBJ2-2; D possibly corresponds to TRBD2 (6 bases). V was cut by 7 bases and J by 4 bases, with 11 bases left in between. The CDR3 spans 13 residues. The germline CDR1 and CDR2 sequences are SGHRS and YFSETQ. In nucleotides, the CDR3 is TGCGCCAGCGAGGAGGGTACCACCGGGGAGCTGTTTTTT. This codes for CASEEGTTGELFF.